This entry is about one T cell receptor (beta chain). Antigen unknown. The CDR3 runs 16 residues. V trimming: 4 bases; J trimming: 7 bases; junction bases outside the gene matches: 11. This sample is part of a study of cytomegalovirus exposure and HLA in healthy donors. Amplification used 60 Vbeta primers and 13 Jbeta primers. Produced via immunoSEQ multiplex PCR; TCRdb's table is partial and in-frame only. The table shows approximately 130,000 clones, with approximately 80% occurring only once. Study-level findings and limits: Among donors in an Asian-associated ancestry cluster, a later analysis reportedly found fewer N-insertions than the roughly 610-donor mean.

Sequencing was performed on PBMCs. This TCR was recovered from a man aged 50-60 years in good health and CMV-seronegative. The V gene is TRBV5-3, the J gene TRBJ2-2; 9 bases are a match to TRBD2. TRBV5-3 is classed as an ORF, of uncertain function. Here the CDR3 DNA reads TGTGCCAGAAGCGGGGATCCTAGCGGGAAAGGCGGGGAGCTGTTTTTT. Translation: CARSGDPSGKGGELFF.